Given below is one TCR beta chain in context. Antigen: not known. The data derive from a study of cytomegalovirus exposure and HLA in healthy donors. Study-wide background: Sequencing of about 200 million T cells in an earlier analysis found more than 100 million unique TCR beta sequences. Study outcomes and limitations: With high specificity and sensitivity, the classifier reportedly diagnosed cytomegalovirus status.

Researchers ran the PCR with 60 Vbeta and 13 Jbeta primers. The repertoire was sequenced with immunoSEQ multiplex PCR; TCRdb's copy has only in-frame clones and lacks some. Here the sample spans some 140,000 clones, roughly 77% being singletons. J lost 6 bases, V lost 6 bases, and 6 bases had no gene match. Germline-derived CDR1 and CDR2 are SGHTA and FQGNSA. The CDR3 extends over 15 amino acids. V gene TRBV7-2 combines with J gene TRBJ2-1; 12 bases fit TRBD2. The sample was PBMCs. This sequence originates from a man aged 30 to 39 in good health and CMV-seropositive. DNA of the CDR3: TGTGCCAGCAGTCATAGACTAGCGGGAGCCAATGAGCAGTTCTTC. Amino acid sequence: CASSHRLAGANEQFF. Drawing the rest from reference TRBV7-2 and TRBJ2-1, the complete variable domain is GAGVSQSPSNKVTEKGKDVELRCDPISGHTALYWYRQSLGQGLEFLIYFQGNSAPDKSGLPSDRFSAERTGGSVSTLTIQRTQQEDSAVYLCASSHRLAGANEQFFGPGTRLTVL.